This TCR beta chain came from a study of cytomegalovirus exposure and HLA in healthy donors. Use of 60 Vbeta and 13 Jbeta primers characterized the PCR. Sequenced by immunoSEQ multiplex PCR; TCRdb stores in-frame clones only, minus some. The sample carries approximately 100,000 clones, about four fifths recorded once. General observations from the study: Later analysis identified a missense DCLRE1C variant that was linked to TCR beta V- and J-gene trimming. Presence/absence comparisons presumed near-even sequencing depth among donors. Reportedly, TCR beta sequences accurately predicted HLA-A and HLA-B alleles in most subjects. When the data were analyzed later, several of the most significant clusters appeared to be linked to common viral pathogens.

Comment on this clone: Its antigen remains unknown.

This TCR derives from a woman aged 40 to 50 in good health and CMV-seronegative. Material: PBMCs.

The CDR3 is CASREPGLNTEAFF. DNA for the CDR3: TGTGCCAGCAGGGAACCAGGGCTGAACACTGAAGCTTTCTTT. The rearrangement uses TRBV27 and TRBJ1-1; TRBD1 might be the D (5 bases). This CDR3 has 14 residues. The ends were cut back, 6 bases at V and 0 bases at J, with 11 bases in the middle. Germline V gene sequence: CDR1 MNHEY, CDR2 SMNVEV (reference sequence).